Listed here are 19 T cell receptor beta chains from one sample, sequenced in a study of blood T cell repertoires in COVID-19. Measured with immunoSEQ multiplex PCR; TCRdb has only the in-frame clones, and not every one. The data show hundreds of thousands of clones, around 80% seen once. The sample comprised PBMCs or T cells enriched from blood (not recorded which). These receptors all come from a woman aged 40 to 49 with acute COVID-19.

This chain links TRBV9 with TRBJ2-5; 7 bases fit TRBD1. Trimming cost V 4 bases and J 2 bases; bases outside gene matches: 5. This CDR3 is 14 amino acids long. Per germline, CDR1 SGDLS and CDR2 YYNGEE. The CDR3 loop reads CASSFRQGQETQYF. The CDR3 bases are TGTGCCAGCAGCTTCCGACAGGGACAAGAGACCCAGTACTTC.

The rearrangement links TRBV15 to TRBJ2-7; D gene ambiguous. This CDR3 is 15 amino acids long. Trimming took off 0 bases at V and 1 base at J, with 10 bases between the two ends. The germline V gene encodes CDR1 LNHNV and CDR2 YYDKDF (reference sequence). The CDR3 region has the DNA TGTGCCACCAGCAGAGATGGAGTAACGTCCTACGAGCAGTACTTC. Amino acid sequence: CATSRDGVTSYEQYF.

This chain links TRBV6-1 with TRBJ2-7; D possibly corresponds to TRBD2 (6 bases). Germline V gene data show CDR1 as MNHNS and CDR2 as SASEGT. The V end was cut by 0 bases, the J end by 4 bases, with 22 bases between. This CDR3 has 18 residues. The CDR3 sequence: CASSEAGKNLGGKYEQYF. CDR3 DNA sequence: TGTGCCAGCAGTGAAGCTGGTAAGAACCTGGGAGGAAAGTACGAGCAGTACTTC.

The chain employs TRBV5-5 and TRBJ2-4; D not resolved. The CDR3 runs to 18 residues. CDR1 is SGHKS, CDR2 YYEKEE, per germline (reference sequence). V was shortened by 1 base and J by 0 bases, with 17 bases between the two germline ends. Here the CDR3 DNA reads TGTGCCAGCAGCTTGTATTGGGCGTCCCAAGGAGCCAAAAACATTCAGTACTTC. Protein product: CASSLYWASQGAKNIQYF.

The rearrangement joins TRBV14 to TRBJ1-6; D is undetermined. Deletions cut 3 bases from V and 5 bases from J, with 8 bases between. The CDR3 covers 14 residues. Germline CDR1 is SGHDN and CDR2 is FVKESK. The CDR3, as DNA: TGTGCCAGCAGCCACCGCGGTAATAATTCACCCCTCCACTTT. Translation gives CASSHRGNNSPLHF.

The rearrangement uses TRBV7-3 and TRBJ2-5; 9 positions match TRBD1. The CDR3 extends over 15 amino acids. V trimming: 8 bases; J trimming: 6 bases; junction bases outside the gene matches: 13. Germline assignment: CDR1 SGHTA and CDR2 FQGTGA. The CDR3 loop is CASSKQGALGQTQYF. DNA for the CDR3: TGTGCCAGCTCTAAACAGGGGGCTCTGGGTCAGACCCAGTACTTC.

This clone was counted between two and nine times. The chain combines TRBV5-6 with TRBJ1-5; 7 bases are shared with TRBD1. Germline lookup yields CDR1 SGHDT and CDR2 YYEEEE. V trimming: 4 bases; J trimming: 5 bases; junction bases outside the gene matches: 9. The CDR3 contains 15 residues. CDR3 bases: TGTGCCAGCAGCGTACAGGGGCCGTCAGATCAGCCCCAGCATTTT. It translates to CASSVQGPSDQPQHF.

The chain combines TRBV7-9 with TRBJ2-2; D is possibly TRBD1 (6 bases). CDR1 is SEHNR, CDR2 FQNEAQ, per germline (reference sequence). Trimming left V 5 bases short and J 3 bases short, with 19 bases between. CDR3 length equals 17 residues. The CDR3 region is CASSPKISGHYTGELFF. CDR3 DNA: TGTGCCAGCAGCCCGAAGATCTCGGGACACTACACCGGGGAGCTGTTTTTT.

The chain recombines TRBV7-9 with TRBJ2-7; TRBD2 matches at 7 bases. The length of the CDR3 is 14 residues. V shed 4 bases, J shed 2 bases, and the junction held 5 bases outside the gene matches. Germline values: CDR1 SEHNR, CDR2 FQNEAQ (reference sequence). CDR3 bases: TGTGCCAGCAGCTCCGGGACTAAGACCTACGAGCAGTACTTC. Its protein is CASSSGTKTYEQYF.

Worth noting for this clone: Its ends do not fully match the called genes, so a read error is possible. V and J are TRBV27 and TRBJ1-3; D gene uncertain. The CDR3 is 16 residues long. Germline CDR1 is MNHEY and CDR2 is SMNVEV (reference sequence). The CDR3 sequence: CANSFSSPGSGNTIYF. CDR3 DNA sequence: TGTGCCAACAGTTTCTCCTCTCCAGGCTCTGGAAACACCATATATTTT.

DNA of the CDR3: TGTGCCAGCAGCATTGGCTCCCAGGGTGAAGCTTTCTTT. This encodes CASSIGSQGEAFF. The rearrangement uses TRBV9 and TRBJ1-1; perhaps TRBD1 as D (5 bases). Trimming pared 4 bases from V and 7 bases from J, leaving 14 bases between. CDR1 and CDR2 from the germline V gene are SGDLS and YYNGEE. The CDR3 length is 13 residues.

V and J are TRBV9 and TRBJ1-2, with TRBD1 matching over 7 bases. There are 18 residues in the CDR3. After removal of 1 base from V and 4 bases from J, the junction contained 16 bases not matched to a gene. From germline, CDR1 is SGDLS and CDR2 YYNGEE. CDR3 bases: TGTGCCAGCAGCGTATCGATAACCCCTGGGACAGTCTTCTATGGCTACACCTTC. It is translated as CASSVSITPGTVFYGYTF.

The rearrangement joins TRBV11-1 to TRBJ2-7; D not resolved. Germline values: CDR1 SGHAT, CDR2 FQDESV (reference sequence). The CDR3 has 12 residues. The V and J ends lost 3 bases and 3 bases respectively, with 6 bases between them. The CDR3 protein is CASSLYSYEQYF. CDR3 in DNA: TGTGCCAGCAGCTTGTACAGCTACGAGCAGTACTTC.

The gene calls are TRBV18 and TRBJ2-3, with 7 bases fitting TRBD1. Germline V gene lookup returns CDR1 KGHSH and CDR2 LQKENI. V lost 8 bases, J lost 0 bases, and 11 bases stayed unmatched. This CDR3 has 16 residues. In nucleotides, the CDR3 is TGTGCCAGCCGCATGGGGACAGCAGCTAGCACAGATACGCAGTATTTT. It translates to CASRMGTAASTDTQYF.

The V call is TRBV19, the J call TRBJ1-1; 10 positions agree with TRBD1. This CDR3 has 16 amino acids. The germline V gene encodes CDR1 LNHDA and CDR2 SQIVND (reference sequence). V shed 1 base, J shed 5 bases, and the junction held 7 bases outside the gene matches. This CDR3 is CASSIALRQGATEAFF. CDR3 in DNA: TGTGCCAGTAGTATAGCACTAAGACAGGGGGCAACTGAAGCTTTCTTT.

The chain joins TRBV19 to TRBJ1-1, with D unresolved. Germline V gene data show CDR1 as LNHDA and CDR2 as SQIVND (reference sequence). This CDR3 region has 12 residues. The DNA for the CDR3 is TGTGCGGCGGCGCCACCTAAGACTGAAGCTTTCTTT. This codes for CAAAPPKTEAFF. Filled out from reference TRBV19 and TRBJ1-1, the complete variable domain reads DGGITQSPKYLFRKEGQNVTLSCEQNLNHDAMYWYRQDPGQGLRLIYYSQIVNDFQKGDIAEGYSVSREKKESFPLTVTSAQKNPTAFYLCAAAPPKTEAFFGQGTRLTVV.

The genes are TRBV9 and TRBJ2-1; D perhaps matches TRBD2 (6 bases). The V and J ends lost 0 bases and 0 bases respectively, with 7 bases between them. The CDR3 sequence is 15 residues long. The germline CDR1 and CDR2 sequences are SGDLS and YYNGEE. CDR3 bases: TGTGCCAGCAGCGTAGGGCGGGACTCCTACAATGAGCAGTTCTTC. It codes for CASSVGRDSYNEQFF.

As DNA, the CDR3 is TGTGCCAGCAGCTTAGACGGGACAGGGATCGCCATGAACACTGAAGCTTTCTTT. It is translated as CASSLDGTGIAMNTEAFF. The gene calls are TRBV11-2 and TRBJ1-1; TRBD1 matches 9 bases. V shed 0 bases, J shed 0 bases, and the junction held 8 bases outside the gene matches. The germline V gene has CDR1 SGHAT and CDR2 FQNNGV. The CDR3 has 18 residues.

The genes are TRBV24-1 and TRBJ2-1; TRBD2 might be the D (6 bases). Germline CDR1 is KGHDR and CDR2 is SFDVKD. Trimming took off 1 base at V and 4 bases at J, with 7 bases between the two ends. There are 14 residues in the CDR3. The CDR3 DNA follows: TGTGCCACCAGTGATTTCGGGAGATACAATGAGCAGTTCTTC. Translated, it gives CATSDFGRYNEQFF.